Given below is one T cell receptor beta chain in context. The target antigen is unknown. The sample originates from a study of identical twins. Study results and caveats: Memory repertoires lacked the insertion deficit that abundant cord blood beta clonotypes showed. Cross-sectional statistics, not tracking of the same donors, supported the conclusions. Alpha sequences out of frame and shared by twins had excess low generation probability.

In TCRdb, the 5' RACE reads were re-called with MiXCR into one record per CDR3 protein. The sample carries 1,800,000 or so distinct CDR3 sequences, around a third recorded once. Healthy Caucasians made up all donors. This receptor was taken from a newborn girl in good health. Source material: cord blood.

The CDR3 nucleotides read TGCAGTGCTAGAGAGCGGGCGGGGTACGTTGGTGAAAAACTGTTTTTT. It yields the protein CSARERAGYVGEKLFF. The chain couples TRBV20-1 to TRBJ1-4; no firm D call. The CDR3 runs to 16 residues. V gave up 0 bases and J gave up 7 bases, with 18 bases separating them. The V gene's germline CDR1 is DFQATT and CDR2 SNEGSKA (reference sequence).